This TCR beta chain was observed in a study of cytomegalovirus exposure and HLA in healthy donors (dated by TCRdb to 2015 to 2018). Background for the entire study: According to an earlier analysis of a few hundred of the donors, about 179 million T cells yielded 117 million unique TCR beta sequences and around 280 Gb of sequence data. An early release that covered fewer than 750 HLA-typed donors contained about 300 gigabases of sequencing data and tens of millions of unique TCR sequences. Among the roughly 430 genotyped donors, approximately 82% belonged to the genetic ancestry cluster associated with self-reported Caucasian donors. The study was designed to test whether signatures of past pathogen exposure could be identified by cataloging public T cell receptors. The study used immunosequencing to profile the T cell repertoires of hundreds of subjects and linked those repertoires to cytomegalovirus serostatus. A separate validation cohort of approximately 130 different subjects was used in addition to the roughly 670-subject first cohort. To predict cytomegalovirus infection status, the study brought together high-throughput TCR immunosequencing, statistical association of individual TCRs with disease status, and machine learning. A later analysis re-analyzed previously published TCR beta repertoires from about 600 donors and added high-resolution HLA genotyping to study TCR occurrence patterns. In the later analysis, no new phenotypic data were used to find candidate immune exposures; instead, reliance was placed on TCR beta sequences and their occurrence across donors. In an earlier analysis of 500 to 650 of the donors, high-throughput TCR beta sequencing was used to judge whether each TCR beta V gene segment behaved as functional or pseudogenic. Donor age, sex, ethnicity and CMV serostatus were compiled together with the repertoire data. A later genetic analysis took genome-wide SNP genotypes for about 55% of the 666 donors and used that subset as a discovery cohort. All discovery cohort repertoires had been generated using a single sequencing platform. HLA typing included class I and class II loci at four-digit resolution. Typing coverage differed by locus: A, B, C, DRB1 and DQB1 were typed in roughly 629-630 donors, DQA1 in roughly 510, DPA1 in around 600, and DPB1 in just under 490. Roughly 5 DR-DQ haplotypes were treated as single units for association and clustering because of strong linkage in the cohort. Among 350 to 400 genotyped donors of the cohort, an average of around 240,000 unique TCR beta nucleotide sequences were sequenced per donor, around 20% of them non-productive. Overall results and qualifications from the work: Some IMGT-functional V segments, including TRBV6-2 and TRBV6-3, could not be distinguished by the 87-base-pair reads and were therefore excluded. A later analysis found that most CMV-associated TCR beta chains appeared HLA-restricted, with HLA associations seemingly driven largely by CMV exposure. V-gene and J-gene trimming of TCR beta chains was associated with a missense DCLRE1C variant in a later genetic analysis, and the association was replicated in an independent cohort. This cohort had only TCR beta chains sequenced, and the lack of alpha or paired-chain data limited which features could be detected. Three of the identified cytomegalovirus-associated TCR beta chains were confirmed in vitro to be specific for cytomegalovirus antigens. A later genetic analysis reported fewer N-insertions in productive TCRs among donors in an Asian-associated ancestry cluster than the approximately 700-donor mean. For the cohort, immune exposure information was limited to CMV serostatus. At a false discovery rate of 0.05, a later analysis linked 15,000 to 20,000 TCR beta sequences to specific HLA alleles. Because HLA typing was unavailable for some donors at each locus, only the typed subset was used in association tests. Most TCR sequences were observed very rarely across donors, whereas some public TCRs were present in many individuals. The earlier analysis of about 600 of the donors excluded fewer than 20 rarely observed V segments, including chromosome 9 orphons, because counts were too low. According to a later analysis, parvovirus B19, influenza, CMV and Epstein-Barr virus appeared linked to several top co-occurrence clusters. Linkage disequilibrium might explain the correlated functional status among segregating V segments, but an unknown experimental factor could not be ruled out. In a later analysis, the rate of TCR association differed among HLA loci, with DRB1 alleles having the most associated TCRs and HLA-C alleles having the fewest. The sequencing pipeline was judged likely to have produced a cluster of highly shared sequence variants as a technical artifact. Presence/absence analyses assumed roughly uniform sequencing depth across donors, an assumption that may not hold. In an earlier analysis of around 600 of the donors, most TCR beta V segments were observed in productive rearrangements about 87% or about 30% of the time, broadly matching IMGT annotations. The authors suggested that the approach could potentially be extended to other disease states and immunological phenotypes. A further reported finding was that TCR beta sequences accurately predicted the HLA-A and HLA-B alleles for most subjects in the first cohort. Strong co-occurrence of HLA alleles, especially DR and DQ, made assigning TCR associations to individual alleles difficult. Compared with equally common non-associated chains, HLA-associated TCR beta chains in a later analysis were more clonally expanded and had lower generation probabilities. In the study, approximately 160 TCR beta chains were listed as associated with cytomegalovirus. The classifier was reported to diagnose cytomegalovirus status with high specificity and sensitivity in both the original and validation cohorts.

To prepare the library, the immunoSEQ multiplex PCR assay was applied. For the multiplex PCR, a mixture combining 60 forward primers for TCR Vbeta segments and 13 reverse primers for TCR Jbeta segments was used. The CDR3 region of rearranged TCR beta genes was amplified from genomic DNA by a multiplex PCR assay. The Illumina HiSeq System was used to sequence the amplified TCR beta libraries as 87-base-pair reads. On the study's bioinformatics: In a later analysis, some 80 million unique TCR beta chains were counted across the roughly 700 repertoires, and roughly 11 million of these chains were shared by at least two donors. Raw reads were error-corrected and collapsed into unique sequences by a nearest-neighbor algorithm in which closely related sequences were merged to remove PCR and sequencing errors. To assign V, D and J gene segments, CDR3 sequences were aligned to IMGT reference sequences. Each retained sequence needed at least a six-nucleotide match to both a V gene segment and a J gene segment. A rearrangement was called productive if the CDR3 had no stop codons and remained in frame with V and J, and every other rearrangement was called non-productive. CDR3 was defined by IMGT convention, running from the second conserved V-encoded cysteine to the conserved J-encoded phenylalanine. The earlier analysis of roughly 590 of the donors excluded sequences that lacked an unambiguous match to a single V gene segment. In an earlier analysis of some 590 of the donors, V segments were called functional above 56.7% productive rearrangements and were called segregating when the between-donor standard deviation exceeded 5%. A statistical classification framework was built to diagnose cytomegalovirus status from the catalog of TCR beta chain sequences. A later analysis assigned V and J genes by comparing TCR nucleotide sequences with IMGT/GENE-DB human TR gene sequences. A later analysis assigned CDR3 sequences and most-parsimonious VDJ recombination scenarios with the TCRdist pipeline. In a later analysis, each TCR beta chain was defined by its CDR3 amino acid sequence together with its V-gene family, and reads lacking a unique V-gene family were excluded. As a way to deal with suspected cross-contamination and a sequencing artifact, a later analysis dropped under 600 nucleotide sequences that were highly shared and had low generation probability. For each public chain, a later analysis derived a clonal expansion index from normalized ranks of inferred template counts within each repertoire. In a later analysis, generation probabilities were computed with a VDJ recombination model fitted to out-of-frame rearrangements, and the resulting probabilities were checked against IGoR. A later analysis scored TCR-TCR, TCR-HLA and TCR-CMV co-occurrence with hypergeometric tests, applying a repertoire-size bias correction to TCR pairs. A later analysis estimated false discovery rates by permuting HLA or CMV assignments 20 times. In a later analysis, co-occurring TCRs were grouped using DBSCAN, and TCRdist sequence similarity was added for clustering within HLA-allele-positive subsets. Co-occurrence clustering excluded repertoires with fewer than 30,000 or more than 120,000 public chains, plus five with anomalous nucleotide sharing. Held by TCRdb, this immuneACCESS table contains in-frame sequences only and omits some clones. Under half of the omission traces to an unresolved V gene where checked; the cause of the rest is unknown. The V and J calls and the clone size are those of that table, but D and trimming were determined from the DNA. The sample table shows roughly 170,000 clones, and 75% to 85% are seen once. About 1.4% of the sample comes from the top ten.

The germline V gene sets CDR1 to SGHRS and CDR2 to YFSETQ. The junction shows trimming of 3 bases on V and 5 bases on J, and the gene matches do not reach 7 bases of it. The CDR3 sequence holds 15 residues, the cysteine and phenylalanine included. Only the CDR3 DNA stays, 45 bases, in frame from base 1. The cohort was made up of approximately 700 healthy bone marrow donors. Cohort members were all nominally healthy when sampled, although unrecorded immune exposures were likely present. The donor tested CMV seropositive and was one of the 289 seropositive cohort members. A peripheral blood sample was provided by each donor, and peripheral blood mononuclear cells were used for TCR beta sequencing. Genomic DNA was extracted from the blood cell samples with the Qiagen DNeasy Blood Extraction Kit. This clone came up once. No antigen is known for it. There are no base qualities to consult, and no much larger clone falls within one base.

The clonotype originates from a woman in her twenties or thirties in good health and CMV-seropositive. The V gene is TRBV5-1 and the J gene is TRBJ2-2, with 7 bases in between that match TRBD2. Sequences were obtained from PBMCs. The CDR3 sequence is CASSWQTSSTGELFF. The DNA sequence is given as TGCGCCAGCAGCTGGCAGACTAGCAGTACCGGGGAGCTGTTTTTT. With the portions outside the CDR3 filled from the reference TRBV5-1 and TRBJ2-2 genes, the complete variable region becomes KAGVTQTPRYLIKTRGQQVTLSCSPISGHRSVSWYQQTPGQGLQFLFEYFSETQRNKGNFPGRFSGRQFSNSRSEMNVSTLELGDSALYLCASSWQTSSTGELFFGEGSRLTVL.